These 17 T cell receptor beta chains came from one sample sequenced in a study of beta chain features in type 1 diabetes. Since all of the isolated RNA was reverse transcribed, expressed TCRB transcripts were what got sequenced. Only in-frame clones appear in the TCRdb table, and some are missing; sequencing was by immunoSEQ multiplex PCR. The sample yields 390,000 or so clones, roughly 14% seen once. Sequencing input: naive CD4+ T cells from blood. These receptors were collected from a man between 25 and 39 years old in good health.

About this clone itself: Other DNA sequences from this sample encode an identical CDR3 as well. The CDR3 is CASSVGTSVKDIQYF. DNA of the CDR3: TGTGCCAGCAGCGTAGGAACTAGCGTGAAGGACATTCAGTACTTC. The chain recombines TRBV9 with TRBJ2-4; TRBD2 matches at 7 bases. J gave up 8 bases and V 0 bases, and 8 bases lay outside the gene matches. Germline V gene data show CDR1 as SGDLS and CDR2 as YYNGEE. The CDR3 consists of 15 residues.

The chain uses TRBV30 and TRBJ2-3, with D possibly called TRBD1 or TRBD2 (5 bases each). The germline gives CDR1 GTSNPN, CDR2 SVGIG (reference sequence). This CDR3 is built from 12 residues. Trimming removed 4 bases from V and 6 bases from J, with 11 bases in between. CDR3: CAWTTAADTQYF. Written as DNA, the CDR3 is TGTGCCTGGACGACAGCGGCGGATACGCAGTATTTT.

The rearrangement links TRBV25-1 to TRBJ2-1; 9 bases match TRBD2. Per the germline V gene, CDR1 is MGHDK and CDR2 is SYGVNS. Trimming at V came to 6 bases and at J to 7 bases, leaving 10 bases not matched to a gene. This CDR3 spans 15 amino acids. CDR3 loop: CASRAIAGARNEQFF. The CDR3 bases are TGTGCCAGCAGAGCTATAGCGGGAGCGCGTAATGAGCAGTTCTTC.

This clone was seen a few times. This chain links TRBV5-1 with TRBJ2-3; D may be TRBD1 or TRBD2 (5 bases each). CDR3 size: 14 residues. Germline V CDR1 and CDR2: SGHRS, YFSETQ. V was pared by 4 bases and J by 4 bases, with 13 bases between. This chain's CDR3 is CASSMGRPPDTQYF. CDR3 sequence (DNA): TGCGCCAGCAGCATGGGACGTCCCCCAGATACGCAGTATTTT.

A note on this clone: Other DNA sequences in the same sample also yield this CDR3. The chain is built from TRBV7-9 and TRBJ2-1; D is undetermined. The CDR3 extends over 15 amino acids. The germline gives CDR1 SEHNR, CDR2 FQNEAQ (reference sequence). With 1 base removed from V and 0 bases from J, the gap between germline ends came to 7 bases. CDR3 region: CASSLEGSSYNEQFF. CDR3 in DNA: TGTGCCAGCAGCTTAGAGGGTAGCTCCTACAATGAGCAGTTCTTC.

This clone was detected only a few times. The chain links TRBV30 to TRBJ1-2; a possible D gene is TRBD1 (5 bases). The CDR3 covers 13 residues. The germline V and J ends were trimmed by 4 bases and 5 bases, with 14 bases remaining between them. Germline V gene data show CDR1 as GTSNPN and CDR2 as SVGIG (reference sequence). CDR3 in amino acids: CAWIRGVLYGYTF. CDR3 sequence (DNA): TGTGCCTGGATTAGGGGTGTACTGTATGGCTACACCTTC.

The chain joins TRBV30 to TRBJ2-3; 13 bases match TRBD2. Trimming at V came to 2 bases and at J to 5 bases, leaving 7 bases not matched to a gene. The CDR3 has 16 amino acids. CDR1 and CDR2 from the germline V gene are GTSNPN and SVGIG (reference sequence). The CDR3 loop is CAWSTGLAGRGDTQYF. CDR3 sequence (DNA): TGTGCCTGGAGTACGGGACTAGCGGGACGGGGAGATACGCAGTATTTT.

This clone has a handful of counts. The gene calls are TRBV9 and TRBJ2-7; D is possibly TRBD1 (6 bases). Trimming cost V 3 bases and J 5 bases, with 21 bases left between them. The germline gives CDR1 SGDLS, CDR2 YYNGEE. This CDR3 is built from 16 residues. The CDR3 DNA reads as TGTGCCAGCAGCGCCAACGGACAGTTCAGGGTCCACGAGCAGTACTTC. Its protein is CASSANGQFRVHEQYF. Together with reference TRBV9 and TRBJ2-7, the CDR3 gives the full variable domain: DSGVTQTPKHLITATGQRVTLRCSPRSGDLSVYWYQQSLDQGLQFLIQYYNGEERAKGNILERFSAQQFPDLHSELNLSSLELGDSALYFCASSANGQFRVHEQYFGPGTRLTVT.

The sample holds a few counts of this clone. The V call is TRBV18, the J call TRBJ2-3; 12 bases are shared with TRBD2. Germline V gene sequence: CDR1 KGHSH, CDR2 LQKENI. After removal of 3 bases from V and 4 bases from J, the junction contained 5 bases not matched to a gene. This CDR3 comprises 16 residues. The CDR3, as DNA: TGTGCCAGCTCACCCTCGGGACTAGCGGGCGCAGATACGCAGTATTTT. Translated, it gives CASSPSGLAGADTQYF.

The table lists this clone with a few counts. The V and J genes are TRBV10-3 and TRBJ2-5; D is possibly TRBD1 (5 bases). The V end lost 0 bases, the J end lost 5 bases, and 10 bases lay between the germline ends. Germline V lookup: CDR1 ENHRY, CDR2 SYGVKD. The CDR3 sequence is 14 residues long. The CDR3 protein is CAISESSGMETQYF. The CDR3 nucleotides are TGTGCCATCAGTGAGTCGTCAGGGATGGAGACCCAGTACTTC.

This clone was picked up a small number of times. CDR3 coding DNA: TGTGCCAGCAGCCCGAGACAGCTAGAAGCTTTCTTT. This translates into CASSPRQLEAFF. The chain employs TRBV7-9 and TRBJ1-1, with D maybe TRBD1 (5 bases). The length of the CDR3 is 12 residues. V was cut by 5 bases and J by 8 bases, with 12 bases left in between. Germline V gives CDR1 SEHNR, CDR2 FQNEAQ (reference sequence).

The chain links TRBV5-1 to TRBJ2-5, with 7 bases identical to TRBD1. Germline CDR1 reads SGHRS; CDR2 reads YFSETQ. Trimming took 1 base from V and 4 from J; bases not matched to a gene: 4. The length of the CDR3 is 14 residues. Written as DNA, the CDR3 is TGCGCCAGCAGCTTGCAGGGGGTCCGAGAGACCCAGTACTTC. This translates into CASSLQGVRETQYF.

There are a few counts of this clone. This sequence joins TRBV10-3 and TRBJ2-3; a weak D match, TRBD1 (5 bases). Trimming stripped 0 bases from V and 3 bases from J, with 10 bases between. The germline gives CDR1 ENHRY, CDR2 SYGVKD. The CDR3 has 15 residues. CDR3 in amino acids: CAISESVTATDTQYF. CDR3 coding DNA: TGTGCCATCAGTGAGTCTGTGACAGCAACAGATACGCAGTATTTT.

In this sample, this clone turned up a few times. The rearrangement uses TRBV10-3 and TRBJ2-5; 12 nucleotides align to TRBD2. Germline assignment: CDR1 ENHRY and CDR2 SYGVKD. The V segment lost 3 bases and the J segment 1 base; nucleotides outside the gene matches: 3. The CDR3 is 16 amino acids. CDR3 coding DNA: TGTGCCATCAGTGAATCTAGCGGGAGGGCCCAAGAGACCCAGTACTTC. It encodes CAISESSGRAQETQYF.

The chain links TRBV15 to TRBJ2-5, with 7 bases lining up with TRBD1. The CDR3 consists of 14 residues. Germline V gives CDR1 LNHNV, CDR2 YYDKDF (reference sequence). After removal of 1 base from V and 4 bases from J, the junction contained 3 bases not matched to a gene. CDR3: CATSRGTGGETQYF. CDR3 DNA: TGTGCCACCAGCAGAGGGACAGGCGGAGAGACCCAGTACTTC.

CDR3: CASSAEMDTEAFF. The CDR3 nucleotides are TGTGCCAGCAGCGCTGAGATGGACACTGAAGCTTTCTTT. The V and J genes are TRBV9 and TRBJ1-1; D is unresolved. Per the germline V gene, CDR1 is SGDLS and CDR2 is YYNGEE. V lost 3 bases and J lost 3, with 9 bases in between. The CDR3 is 13 amino acids. The variable domain in full, with the rest retrieved from reference TRBV9 and TRBJ1-1, is DSGVTQTPKHLITATGQRVTLRCSPRSGDLSVYWYQQSLDQGLQFLIQYYNGEERAKGNILERFSAQQFPDLHSELNLSSLELGDSALYFCASSAEMDTEAFFGQGTRLTVV.

The J gene is TRBJ2-2, the V gene TRBV19; 10 bases are shared with TRBD1. The J segment lost 7 bases and the V segment lost 7 bases, leaving 6 bases of the junction unmatched. This CDR3 spans 14 amino acids. Germline V gives CDR1 LNHDA, CDR2 SQIVND (reference sequence). CDR3 protein: CASTPGQGIGELFF. The CDR3 DNA is TGTGCCAGTACCCCGGGACAGGGGATCGGGGAGCTGTTTTTT.